Listed below are T cell receptor beta chains from one sample, sequenced in a study of beta chain features in type 1 diabetes. The protocol was immunoSEQ multiplex PCR, while the TCRdb copy is restricted to in-frame clones and leaves out a portion. The sample records 120,000 to 150,000 clones, about 13% being singletons. Specimen: central memory CD4+ T cells from blood. The receptors here all came from a man younger than 30 with type 1 diabetes. The CDR3 runs from the conserved cysteine through the conserved F or W. The D gene is left open where the match is weak. The size entry is marked missing in some rows and otherwise reads once, few, many or a size class.

>TRBJ2-3|TRBV21-1|NA|NA|17
CASSKAGAGVRTDTQYF
TGTGCCAGCAGCAAAGCTGGGGCAGGGGTTCGCACAGATACGCAGTATTTT
>TRBJ2-5|TRBV15|TRBD1|NA|15
CATSRDSDREETQYF
TGTGCCACCAGCAGAGATAGTGACAGGGAAGAGACCCAGTACTTC
>TRBJ2-4|TRBV29-1|NA|few|19
CSVVTYFLTFGLGKNIQYF
TGCAGCGTTGTAACCTACTTTTTGACCTTTGGCCTGGGCAAAAACATTCAGTACTTC
>TRBJ2-2|TRBV14|NA|NA|15
CASSQEKRYTGELFF
TGTGCCAGCAGCCAAGAAAAGAGATACACCGGGGAGCTGTTTTTT
>TRBJ2-7|TRBV6-1|NA|few|14
CASTQPGSSYEQYF
TGTGCCAGCACTCAGCCCGGTAGCTCCTACGAGCAGTACTTC
>TRBJ2-5|TRBV30|NA|few|15
CAWSASTGGGETQYF
TGTGCCTGGAGCGCCTCGACAGGAGGGGGGGAGACCCAGTACTTC
>TRBJ1-1|TRBV29-1|NA|NA|13
CSVDQTGNTEAFF
TGCAGCGTTGACCAGACAGGGAACACTGAAGCTTTCTTT
>TRBJ2-1|TRBV30|TRBD2|many|10
CACGGAWQFF
TGTGCCTGCGGGGGGGCATGGCAGTTCTTC
>TRBJ1-1|TRBV27|NA|NA|14
CASSSSAVNTEAFF
TGTGCCAGCAGTTCCTCGGCCGTGAACACTGAAGCTTTCTTT
>TRBJ2-7|TRBV10-3|NA|NA|13
CAISPGPLYEQYF
TGTGCCATCAGTCCGGGACCCCTTTACGAGCAGTACTTC
>TRBJ2-3|TRBV7-9|NA|NA|13
CASSLGARDTQYF
TGTGCCAGCAGTTTGGGGGCTCGGGATACGCAGTATTTT
>TRBJ2-7|TRBV30|NA|few|11
CAWSVAYEQYF
TGTGCCTGGAGTGTTGCCTACGAGCAGTACTTC
>TRBJ1-2|TRBV7-9|NA|few|15
CASSLTLGTTGGYTF
TGTGCCAGCAGCCTGACCCTGGGAACCACTGGTGGCTACACCTTC
>TRBJ2-1|TRBV29-1|NA|many|13
CSVSAGTHNEQFF
TGCAGCGTTTCGGCGGGGACACACAATGAGCAGTTCTTC
>TRBJ2-1|TRBV30|TRBD2|few|12
CAWSLGGVGQFF
TGTGCCTGGAGTCTCGGGGGGGTTGGGCAGTTCTTC
>TRBJ1-2|TRBV4-1|NA|many|13
CASSQQGRDGYTF
TGCGCCAGCAGCCAACAGGGGAGAGATGGCTACACCTTC
>TRBJ1-1|TRBV13|TRBD1|few|16
CASSSPGTGMNTEAFF
TGTGCCAGCAGCTCGCCCGGGACAGGCATGAACACTGAAGCTTTCTTT
>TRBJ2-1|TRBV6-5|NA|few|13
CASGTKGRHEQFF
TGTGCCAGCGGTACTAAGGGCCGCCATGAGCAGTTCTTC
>TRBJ2-4|TRBV28|NA|many|14
CASSFSTETNIQYF
TGTGCCAGCAGTTTCTCGACAGAAACAAACATTCAGTACTTC
>TRBJ1-5|TRBV5-1|TRBD1|NA|14
CASSLDRGEQPQHF
TGCGCCAGCAGCTTGGACAGGGGTGAGCAGCCCCAGCATTTT
>TRBJ2-7|TRBV18|TRBD1|few|16
CASSPLVDRGSGEQYF
TGTGCCAGCTCACCACTGGTCGACAGGGGGTCTGGGGAGCAGTACTTC
>TRBJ2-2|TRBV7-2|NA|NA|17
CASSPRTGRERAGELFF
TGTGCCAGCAGCCCTCGGACAGGGAGGGAAAGGGCCGGGGAGCTGTTTTTT
>TRBJ1-5|TRBV30|TRBD1|few|15
CAWSPRDRVAQPQHF
TGTGCCTGGAGTCCCCGGGACAGGGTTGCTCAGCCCCAGCATTTT
>TRBJ2-7|TRBV7-9|NA|few|14
CASSLDGVLYEQYF
TGTGCCAGCAGCTTAGATGGGGTTCTCTACGAGCAGTACTTC
>TRBJ2-5|TRBV5-4|TRBD2|few|17
CASSDRLAGGPLETQYF
TGTGCCAGCAGCGACCGACTAGCGGGGGGGCCTTTGGAGACCCAGTACTTC
>TRBJ1-5|TRBV7-9|NA|few|18
CASSLGLAGTYGDQPQHF
TGTGCCAGCAGCTTAGGTTTGGCAGGGACATATGGCGATCAGCCCCAGCATTTT
>TRBJ1-2|TRBV30|TRBD1|NA|15
CASGGQGVFGHGYTF
TGTGCCTCAGGGGGACAGGGAGTGTTTGGGCATGGCTACACCTTC
>TRBJ2-6|TRBV25-1|NA|few|16
CASSVRSGSGANVLTF
TGTGCCAGCAGTGTAAGGTCTGGCTCTGGGGCCAACGTCCTGACTTTC
>TRBJ2-7|TRBV7-7|TRBD1|NA|15
CASSRMTGSSYEQYF
TGTGCCAGCAGCCGTATGACAGGGAGCTCCTACGAGCAGTACTTC
>TRBJ2-4|TRBV11-2|NA|NA|15
CASSLDPGTKNIQYF
TGTGCCAGCAGCTTAGATCCGGGAACCAAAAACATTCAGTACTTC